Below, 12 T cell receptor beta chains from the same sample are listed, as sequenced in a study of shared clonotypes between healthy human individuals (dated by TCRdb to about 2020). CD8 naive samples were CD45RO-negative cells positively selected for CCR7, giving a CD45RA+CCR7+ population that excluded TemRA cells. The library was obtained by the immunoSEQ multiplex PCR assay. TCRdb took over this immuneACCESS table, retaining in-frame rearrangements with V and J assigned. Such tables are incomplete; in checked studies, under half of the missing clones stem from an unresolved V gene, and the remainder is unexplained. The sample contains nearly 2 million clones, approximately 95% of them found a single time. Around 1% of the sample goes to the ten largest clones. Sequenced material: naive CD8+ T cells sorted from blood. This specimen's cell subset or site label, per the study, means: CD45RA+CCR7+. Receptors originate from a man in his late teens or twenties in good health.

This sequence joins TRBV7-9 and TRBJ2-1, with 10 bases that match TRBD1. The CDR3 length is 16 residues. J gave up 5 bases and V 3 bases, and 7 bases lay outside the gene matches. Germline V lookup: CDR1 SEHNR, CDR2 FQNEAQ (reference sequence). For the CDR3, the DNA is TGTGCCAGCAGCTTTTCCGGGACAGGGGTTCACAATGAGCAGTTCTTC. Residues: CASSFSGTGVHNEQFF.

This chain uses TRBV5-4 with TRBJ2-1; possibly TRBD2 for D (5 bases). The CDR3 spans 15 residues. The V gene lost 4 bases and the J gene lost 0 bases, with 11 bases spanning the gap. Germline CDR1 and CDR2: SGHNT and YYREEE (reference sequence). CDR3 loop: CASSPLGSSYNEQFF. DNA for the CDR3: TGTGCCAGCAGCCCACTAGGGAGCTCCTACAATGAGCAGTTCTTC. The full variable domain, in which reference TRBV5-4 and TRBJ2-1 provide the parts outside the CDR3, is ETGVTQSPTHLIKTRGQQVTLRCSSQSGHNTVSWYQQALGQGPQFIFQYYREEENGRGNFPPRFSGLQFPNYSSELNVNALELDDSALYLCASSPLGSSYNEQFFGPGTRLTVL.

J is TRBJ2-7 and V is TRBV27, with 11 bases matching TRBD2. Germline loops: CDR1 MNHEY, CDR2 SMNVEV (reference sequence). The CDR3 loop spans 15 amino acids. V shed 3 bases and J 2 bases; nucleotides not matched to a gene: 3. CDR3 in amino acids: CASSFSGGAPYEQYF. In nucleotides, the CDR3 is TGTGCCAGCAGTTTTAGCGGGGGGGCCCCCTACGAGCAGTACTTC.

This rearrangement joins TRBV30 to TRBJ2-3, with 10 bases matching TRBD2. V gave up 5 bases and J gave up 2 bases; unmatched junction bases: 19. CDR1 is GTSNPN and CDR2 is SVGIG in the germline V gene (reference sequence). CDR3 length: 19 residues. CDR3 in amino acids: CAWDVQGILAGAATDTQYF. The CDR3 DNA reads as TGTGCCTGGGACGTACAGGGGATTCTAGCGGGAGCAGCCACAGATACGCAGTATTTT. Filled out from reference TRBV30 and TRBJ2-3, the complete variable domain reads SQTIHQWPATLVQPVGSPLSLECTVEGTSNPNLYWYRQAAGRGLQLLFYSVGIGQISSEVPQNLSASRPQDRQFILSSKKLLLSDSGFYLCAWDVQGILAGAATDTQYFGPGTRLTVL.

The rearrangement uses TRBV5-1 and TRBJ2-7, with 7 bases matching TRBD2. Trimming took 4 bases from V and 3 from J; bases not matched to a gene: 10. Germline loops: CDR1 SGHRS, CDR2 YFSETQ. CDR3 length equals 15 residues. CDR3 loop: CASSPLSGDGYEQYF. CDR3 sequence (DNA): TGCGCCAGCAGCCCCCTGAGCGGGGACGGCTACGAGCAGTACTTC.

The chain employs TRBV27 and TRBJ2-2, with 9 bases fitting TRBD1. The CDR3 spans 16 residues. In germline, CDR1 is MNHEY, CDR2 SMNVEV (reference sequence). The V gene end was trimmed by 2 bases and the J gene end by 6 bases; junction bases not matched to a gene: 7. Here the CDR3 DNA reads TGTGCCAGCAGTTTAGCCGGGACAGGGCCCGCCGGGGAGCTGTTTTTT. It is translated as CASSLAGTGPAGELFF.

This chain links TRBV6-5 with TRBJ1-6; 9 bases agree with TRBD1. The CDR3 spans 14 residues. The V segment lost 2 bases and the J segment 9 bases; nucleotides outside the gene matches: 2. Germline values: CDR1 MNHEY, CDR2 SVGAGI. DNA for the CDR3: TGTGCCAGCAGTTACGACAGGGGGATTTCACCCCTCCACTTT. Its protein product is CASSYDRGISPLHF.

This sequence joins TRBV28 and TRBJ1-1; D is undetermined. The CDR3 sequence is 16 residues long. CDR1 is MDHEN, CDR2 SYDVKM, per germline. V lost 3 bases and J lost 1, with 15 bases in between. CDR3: CASSLPRGYENTEAFF. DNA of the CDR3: TGTGCCAGCAGTTTGCCAAGAGGGTATGAGAACACTGAAGCTTTCTTT. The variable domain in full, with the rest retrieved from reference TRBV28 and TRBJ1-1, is DVKVTQSSRYLVKRTGEKVFLECVQDMDHENMFWYRQDPGLGLRLIYFSYDVKMKEKGDIPEGYSVSREKKERFSLILESASTNQTSMYLCASSLPRGYENTEAFFGQGTRLTVV.

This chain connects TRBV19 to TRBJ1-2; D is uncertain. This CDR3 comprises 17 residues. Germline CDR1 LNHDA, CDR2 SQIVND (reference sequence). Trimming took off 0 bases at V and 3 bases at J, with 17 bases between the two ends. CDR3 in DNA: TGTGCCAGTAGTATAGATAGATCGACTGAAGCCTACTATGGCTACACCTTC. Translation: CASSIDRSTEAYYGYTF. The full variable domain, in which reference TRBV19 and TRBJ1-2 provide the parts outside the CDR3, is DGGITQSPKYLFRKEGQNVTLSCEQNLNHDAMYWYRQDPGQGLRLIYYSQIVNDFQKGDIAEGYSVSREKKESFPLTVTSAQKNPTAFYLCASSIDRSTEAYYGYTFGSGTRLTVV.

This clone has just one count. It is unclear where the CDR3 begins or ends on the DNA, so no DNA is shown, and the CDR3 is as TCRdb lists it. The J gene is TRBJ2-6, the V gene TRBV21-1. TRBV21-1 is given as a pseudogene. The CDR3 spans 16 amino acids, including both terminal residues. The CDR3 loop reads CASSSYWGSGANVLTF.

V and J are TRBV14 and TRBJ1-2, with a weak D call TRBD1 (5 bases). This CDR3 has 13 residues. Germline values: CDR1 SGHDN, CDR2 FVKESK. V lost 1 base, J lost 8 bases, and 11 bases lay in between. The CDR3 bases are TGTGCCAGCAGCCAAGTTGGGGGAGGCGGCTACACCTTC. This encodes CASSQVGGGGYTF.

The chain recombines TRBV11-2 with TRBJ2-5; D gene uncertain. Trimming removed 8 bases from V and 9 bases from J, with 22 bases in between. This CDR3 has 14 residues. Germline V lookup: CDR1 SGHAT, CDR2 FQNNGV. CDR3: CASQPGLQLEAQYF. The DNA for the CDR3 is TGTGCCAGCCAACCGGGCCTCCAGTTGGAAGCCCAGTACTTC.